A selection of T cell receptor beta chains follows, all from one sample in a study of cytomegalovirus exposure and HLA in healthy donors. Clones were sequenced by immunoSEQ multiplex PCR, and TCRdb holds only the in-frame ones, with some missing. The sample lists approximately 160,000 clones; about 85% were seen once. The sequenced sample was PBMCs. These TCRs come from a woman in her fifties or sixties in good health and CMV-seropositive. Both conserved end residues are part of each CDR3. A D gene is named only where the DNA matches it firmly. For some rows the clone size is stated as once, few or many, or as a class when expanded; others skip it.

length | D | J | V | size | CDR3 | DNA
16 | . | TRBJ1-4 | TRBV4-3 | . | CASTRDTAGTNEKLFF | TGCGCCAGCACCCGGGACACGGCTGGGACTAATGAAAAACTGTTTTTT
17 | . | TRBJ2-2 | TRBV19 | . | CASSPNGDREVPGELFF | TGTGCCAGTAGCCCAAACGGAGACAGGGAGGTCCCCGGGGAGCTGTTTTTT
15 | TRBD2 | TRBJ2-2 | TRBV9 | . | CASNGQSGRAGELFF | TGTGCCAGCAACGGACAGTCCGGGAGGGCCGGGGAGCTGTTTTTT
17 | TRBD2 | TRBJ2-2 | TRBV4-2 | . | CASSALTSGANTGELFF | TGTGCCAGCAGCGCTCTGACTAGCGGGGCGAACACCGGGGAGCTGTTTTTT
15 | . | TRBJ1-2 | TRBV5-8 | . | CASSLANTGEAGYTF | TGTGCCAGCAGCTTGGCCAATACCGGTGAAGCAGGCTACACCTTC
13 | TRBD1 | TRBJ1-1 | TRBV6-6 | . | CASSRTGRKEAFF | TGTGCCAGCAGTCGGACAGGACGGAAAGAAGCTTTCTTT
13 | . | TRBJ1-2 | TRBV7-2 | . | CASSLAREGGYTF | TGTGCCAGCAGCTTAGCGAGGGAGGGGGGCTACACCTTC
12 | . | TRBJ1-2 | TRBV29-1 | . | CSVSGLDYGYTF | TGCAGCGTCTCCGGGTTGGACTATGGCTACACCTTC
13 | . | TRBJ2-1 | TRBV28 | . | CASSLWTTNEQFF | TGTGCCAGCAGTTTATGGACTACAAATGAGCAGTTCTTC
14 | TRBD2 | TRBJ2-5 | TRBV11-2 | once | CASSPGGVGETQYF | TGTGCCAGCAGCCCTGGGGGGGTCGGAGAGACCCAGTACTTC
15 | TRBD1 | TRBJ2-7 | TRBV6-1 | . | CASSEARTGGNEQYF | TGTGCCAGCAGTGAAGCCAGGACAGGGGGCAACGAGCAGTACTTC
16 | . | TRBJ2-5 | TRBV18 | once | CASSPLRQGGQETQYF | TGTGCCAGCTCACCTTTGCGTCAGGGGGGCCAAGAGACCCAGTACTTC
14 | . | TRBJ1-1 | TRBV7-9 | . | CASSFHRENTEAFF | TGTGCCAGCAGCTTTCACAGGGAGAACACTGAAGCTTTCTTT
17 | . | TRBJ1-1 | TRBV30 | . | CAWSFGRLGGSNTEAFF | TGTGCCTGGAGTTTCGGGAGGCTTGGAGGATCGAACACTGAAGCTTTCTTT
15 | . | TRBJ2-3 | TRBV7-2 | few | CASSLMATPRDTQYF | TGTGCCAGCAGCTTAATGGCTACCCCGCGGGATACGCAGTATTTT
17 | TRBD1 | TRBJ2-6 | TRBV10-3 | . | CAISDTGTGAGANVLTF | TGTGCCATCAGTGATACCGGGACAGGGGCAGGGGCCAACGTCCTGACTTTC
15 | . | TRBJ2-7 | TRBV28 | . | CASSSSQGYFYEQYF | TGTGCCAGCAGTTCCAGCCAGGGATACTTCTACGAGCAGTACTTC
13 | . | TRBJ1-1 | TRBV6-1 | . | CASSEEGVGEAFF | TGTGCCAGCAGCGAGGAGGGAGTAGGTGAAGCTTTCTTT
15 | TRBD2 | TRBJ2-7 | TRBV28 | . | CASSFGGRAVYEQYF | TGTGCCAGCAGTTTTGGTGGGAGGGCCGTATACGAGCAGTACTTC
17 | TRBD2 | TRBJ2-3 | TRBV4-2 | . | CASSQGGLAGGGDTQYF | TGTGCCAGCAGCCAAGGGGGACTAGCGGGGGGGGGAGATACGCAGTATTTT
13 | . | TRBJ1-1 | TRBV7-2 | few | CASSTKGDTEAFF | TGTGCCAGCAGCACGAAGGGGGACACTGAAGCTTTCTTT
16 | TRBD1 | TRBJ1-3 | TRBV15 | once | CATSSRDRGAGNTIYF | TGTGCCACCAGCTCCCGGGACAGGGGCGCAGGAAACACCATATATTTT
15 | . | TRBJ2-2 | TRBV7-2 | . | CASSMTGANTGELFF | TGTGCCAGCAGCATGACAGGCGCGAACACCGGGGAGCTGTTTTTT
14 | . | TRBJ2-3 | TRBV9 | few | CASSVAFRGDTQYF | TGTGCCAGCAGCGTAGCCTTTAGGGGGGATACGCAGTATTTT
13 | . | TRBJ1-1 | TRBV6-5 | . | CASSYSRGAEAFF | TGTGCCAGCAGTTACTCCCGGGGGGCTGAAGCTTTCTTT
13 | . | TRBJ1-1 | TRBV10-3 | . | CAISAGEGTEAFF | TGTGCCATCAGTGCTGGGGAGGGCACTGAAGCTTTCTTT
11 | . | TRBJ1-2 | TRBV28 | . | CAGSGSGGYTF | TGTGCCGGATCAGGGTCAGGGGGCTACACCTTC
14 | . | TRBJ1-1 | TRBV4-3 | . | CASSQNRQNTEAFF | TGCGCCAGCAGCCAAAATCGACAGAACACTGAAGCCTTCTTT
14 | . | TRBJ1-1 | TRBV11-1 | . | CASSKTVWNTEAFF | TGTGCCAGCAGCAAGACAGTCTGGAACACTGAAGCTTTCTTT
15 | TRBD1 | TRBJ1-5 | TRBV27 | . | CASSFGQGLRQPQHF | TGTGCCAGCAGTTTTGGACAGGGACTTCGCCAGCCCCAGCATTTT
16 | . | TRBJ2-7 | TRBV6-4 | . | CASSDDTTSGIGEQYF | TGTGCCAGCAGTGACGACACGACTTCGGGGATTGGCGAGCAGTACTTC
13 | TRBD1 | TRBJ1-2 | TRBV28 | . | CASSGTGFYGYTF | TGTGCCAGCAGTGGGACAGGGTTCTATGGCTACACCTTC
16 | TRBD2 | TRBJ2-3 | TRBV15 | . | CATSRDVAGGTDTQYF | TGTGCCACCAGCAGAGATGTGGCGGGGGGAACAGATACGCAGTATTTT
15 | . | TRBJ2-3 | TRBV5-1 | once | CASSSRTAGTDTQYF | TGCGCCAGCAGCTCAAGGACAGCGGGCACAGATACGCAGTATTTT
13 | TRBD1 | TRBJ1-2 | TRBV7-2 | . | CASSQRGGDGYTF | TGTGCCAGCAGCCAACGAGGGGGCGACGGCTACACCTTC
14 | . | TRBJ2-7 | TRBV7-2 | . | CASSSRPGVGEQYF | TGTGCCAGCAGCTCCCGGCCGGGGGTGGGCGAGCAGTACTTC
19 | TRBD2 | TRBJ2-1 | TRBV15 | . | CATSREGLAGGLRANEQFF | TGTGCCACCAGCAGAGAGGGACTAGCGGGAGGGCTTAGGGCGAATGAGCAGTTCTTC
14 | . | TRBJ1-1 | TRBV5-1 | once | CASSLAPENTEAFF | TGCGCCAGCAGCTTGGCTCCAGAGAACACTGAAGCTTTCTTT
17 | TRBD2 | TRBJ2-5 | TRBV27 | . | CASSLSGLARAGETQYF | TGTGCCAGCAGTTTATCGGGACTAGCGAGGGCCGGGGAGACCCAGTACTTC
11 | . | TRBJ2-1 | TRBV27 | . | CASSFGTEQFF | TGTGCCAGCAGTTTCGGGACAGAGCAGTTCTTC
13 | . | TRBJ2-1 | TRBV15 | . | CATSTLERDEQFF | TGTGCCACCAGCACCCTGGAGCGGGATGAGCAGTTCTTC